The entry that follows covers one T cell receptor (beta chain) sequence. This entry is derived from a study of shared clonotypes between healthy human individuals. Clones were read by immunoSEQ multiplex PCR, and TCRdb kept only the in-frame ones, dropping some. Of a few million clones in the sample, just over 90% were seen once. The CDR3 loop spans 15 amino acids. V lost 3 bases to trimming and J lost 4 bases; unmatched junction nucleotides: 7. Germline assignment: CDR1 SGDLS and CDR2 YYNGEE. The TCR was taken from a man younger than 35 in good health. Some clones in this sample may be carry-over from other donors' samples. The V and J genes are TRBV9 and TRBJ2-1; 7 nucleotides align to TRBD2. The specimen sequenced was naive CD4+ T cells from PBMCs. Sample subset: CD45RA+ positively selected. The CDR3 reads CASSAGGGGYNEQFF. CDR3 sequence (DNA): TGTGCCAGCAGCGCGGGGGGAGGTGGATACAATGAGCAGTTCTTC.